The clone carrying this T cell receptor (beta chain) was observed a few times. Total RNA amounts of at least 5.5 micrograms were extracted per sample. The V segment lost 7 bases and the J segment 4 bases; nucleotides outside the gene matches: 7. The CDR3 length is 14 residues. A second roughly 6 to 11 cycle PCR used barcoded and J-beta primers. Each CDR3 protein gets one entry after TCRdb re-called the 5' RACE reads with MiXCR. The sample gives 1,800,000 or so distinct CDR3 sequences, roughly 43% of which show up once; 23% is in the top ten. This sample stems from a study of blood T cells in healthy people across ages.

This sequence joins TRBV12-3 or TRBV12-4 and TRBJ1-1, with 9 nucleotides matching TRBD1. What was sequenced was blood. The receptor's source is a human donor in good health. The CDR3 loop is CASKKQGAFTEAFF. In nucleotides, the CDR3 is TGTGCCAGCAAGAAACAGGGGGCGTTCACTGAAGCTTTCTTT.